The 23 T cell receptor beta chains listed next were all sequenced from one sample in a study of CD8 T cells in Susac syndrome (dated by TCRdb to between 2018 and 2020). The method was the immunoSEQ multiplex PCR assay. RNA was extracted using the RNeasy kit, and about 0.5 to 1 ug of the RNA was reverse transcribed with random hexamers. TCRdb ran its own pipeline on the public reads, namely fastp trimming at Q25 and MiXCR clone calling, and kept in-frame beta chains. Entries are consolidated by CDR3 protein sequence, retaining the most common genes and DNA. In all, the sample holds 100,000 to 150,000 distinct CDR3 sequences, and roughly 94% of those were seen once. The top ten constitute 0.095% to 0.1% of the sample. Sequenced input: CD4+ T cells from PBMCs. The receptors come from a human donor in good health.

The V call is TRBV6-5, the J call TRBJ1-2, with D unresolved. The CDR3 covers 18 residues. The germline V gene has CDR1 MNHEY and CDR2 SVGAGI. Trimming cost V 0 bases and J 0 bases, with 17 bases left between them. Written as DNA, the CDR3 is TGTGCCAGCAGTTACTCGAGTCTCTGGGCACGGGCTAACTATGGCTACACCTTC. Its protein is CASSYSSLWARANYGYTF.

A single count supports this clonotype. The CDR3 loop reads CASSPPGAGTGELFF. The DNA for the CDR3 is TGTGCCAGCAGCCCCCCCGGGGCGGGCACCGGGGAGCTGTTTTTT. This chain connects TRBV7-2 to TRBJ2-2; D is possibly TRBD1 or TRBD2 (5 bases each). Trimming removed 5 bases from V and 4 bases from J, with 14 bases in between. Germline V CDR1 and CDR2: SGHTA, FQGNSA. The CDR3 spans 15 residues.

The sample holds one count of this clonotype. This chain links TRBV3-1 with TRBJ2-2; 8 bases are a match to TRBD1. With 2 bases clipped from V and 6 bases from J, the junction kept 5 bases outside the gene matches. CDR1 LGHDT and CDR2 YNNKEL come from the germline V gene (reference sequence). The CDR3 totals 15 residues. The CDR3 here is CASSQSDRAAGELFF. The CDR3 region has the DNA TGTGCCAGCAGCCAATCGGACAGGGCGGCCGGGGAGCTGTTTTTT.

Here the CDR3 reads CASSYRGANTGELFF. The CDR3 coding sequence is TGTGCCAGCAGCTACCGAGGGGCGAACACCGGGGAGCTGTTTTTT. The chain links TRBV7-2 to TRBJ2-2, with D tentatively TRBD1 or TRBD2 (5 bases each). This CDR3 has 15 amino acids. V was shortened by 4 bases and J by 0 bases, with 9 bases between the two germline ends. The germline CDR1 and CDR2 sequences are SGHTA and FQGNSA.

The rearrangement links TRBV6-5 to TRBJ2-1, with 9 bases fitting TRBD2. This CDR3 contains 19 residues. With V trimmed by 0 bases and J by 8 bases, 17 bases remained unmatched. Germline CDR1 reads MNHEY; CDR2 reads SVGAGI. Here the CDR3 reads CASSYSFPLYSGSTDEQFF. The CDR3 coding sequence is TGTGCCAGCAGTTACTCTTTTCCCTTATATAGCGGGAGTACGGATGAGCAGTTCTTC.

The V call is TRBV27, the J call TRBJ1-5; a weak D match, TRBD1 (6 bases). The germline gives CDR1 MNHEY, CDR2 SMNVEV (reference sequence). V lost 4 bases and J 1 base, leaving 14 bases between the germline ends. The CDR3 is made up of 16 amino acids. CDR3 protein: CASSSGGGWSNQPQHF. The CDR3, as DNA: TGTGCCAGCAGTTCGGGGGGGGGCTGGAGCAATCAGCCCCAGCATTTT.

The rearrangement uses TRBV6-1 and TRBJ2-1, with TRBD2 matching over 8 bases. CDR3 size: 16 residues. Germline CDR1 MNHNS, CDR2 SASEGT. With 7 bases clipped from V and 8 bases from J, the junction kept 16 bases outside the gene matches. In DNA form, the CDR3 reads TGTGCCAGCACCAGAAGGCCGGGACTAGGAGTGCATGAGCAGTTCTTC. Residues: CASTRRPGLGVHEQFF.

This clonotype showed up just once. The chain combines TRBV10-3 with TRBJ1-1; D gene ambiguous. CDR1 is ENHRY and CDR2 is SYGVKD in the germline V gene. Trimming shortened V by 2 bases and J by 1 base, and 5 bases separated the two germline ends. The CDR3 consists of 13 residues. The CDR3 DNA reads as TGTGCCATCAGTGAGACGACGAACACTGAAGCTTTCTTT. Its protein is CAISETTNTEAFF.

The chain carries TRBV24-1 and TRBJ2-1; the match to TRBD2 covers 11 bases. In germline, CDR1 is KGHDR, CDR2 SFDVKD. The V segment lost 3 bases and the J segment 2 bases; nucleotides outside the gene matches: 8. The CDR3 runs to 18 residues. CDR3: CATSDGGLAGSPYNEQFF. The CDR3 DNA is TGTGCCACCAGTGATGGAGGACTAGCGGGCTCGCCCTACAATGAGCAGTTCTTC.

CDR3 coding DNA: TGTGCCAGCAGTACCACAGGGGGTAGTGGAAACACCATATATTTT. Translation: CASSTTGGSGNTIYF. This chain joins TRBV6-6 and TRBJ1-3; TRBD1 matches 8 bases. Looked up from germline, CDR1 is MNHNY and CDR2 is SVGAGI (reference sequence). With 5 bases clipped from V and 3 bases from J, the junction kept 6 bases outside the gene matches. The CDR3 sequence is 15 residues long.

This chain links TRBV4-1 with TRBJ2-4; D call uncertain. In germline, CDR1 is MGHRA, CDR2 YSYEKL. The CDR3 sequence is 13 residues long. Trimming stripped 0 bases from V and 15 bases from J, with 15 bases between. The CDR3 sequence is CASSQDRAAGRYF. Written as DNA, the CDR3 is TGCGCCAGCAGCCAAGATCGGGCAGCCGGGCGGTACTTC.

This chain joins TRBV3-1 and TRBJ1-1, with TRBD1 as a possible D gene (6 bases). Trimming pared 4 bases from V and 7 bases from J, leaving 13 bases between. Germline V lookup: CDR1 LGHDT, CDR2 YNNKEL (reference sequence). CDR3 length: 13 amino acids. CDR3 sequence (DNA): TGTGCCAGCAGCCCATGGGACACCAATGAAGCTTTCTTT. Translated: CASSPWDTNEAFF. Together with reference TRBV3-1 and TRBJ1-1, the CDR3 gives the full variable domain: DTAVSQTPKYLVTQMGNDKSIKCEQNLGHDTMYWYKQDSKKFLKIMFSYNNKELIINETVPNRFSPKSPDKAHLNLHINSLELGDSAVYFCASSPWDTNEAFFGQGTRLTVV.

V is TRBV6-2 or TRBV6-3 and J is TRBJ2-1; D unclear. Trimming left V 5 bases short and J 7 bases short, with 18 bases between. The CDR3 extends over 15 amino acids. Looked up from germline, CDR1 is MNHEY and CDR2 is SVGEGT. The CDR3 reads CASSTGQAVMNEQFF. The CDR3 DNA sequence: TGTGCCAGCAGTACGGGCCAGGCTGTTATGAATGAGCAGTTCTTC.

CDR3: CSAAKGYGYTF. The CDR3 nucleotides read TGCAGTGCCGCCAAGGGGTATGGCTACACCTTC. The chain has TRBV20-1 and TRBJ1-2, with a possible D match to TRBD1 (5 bases). This CDR3 has 11 amino acids. Per the germline V gene, CDR1 is DFQATT and CDR2 is SNEGSKA (reference sequence). The V and J ends lost 6 bases and 5 bases respectively, with 10 bases between them.

This clonotype was detected once. The gene calls are TRBV7-9 and TRBJ2-7, with D possibly called TRBD1 or TRBD2 (5 bases each). This CDR3 region has 15 residues. The V and J ends lost 5 bases and 3 bases respectively, with 17 bases between them. Germline lookup yields CDR1 SEHNR and CDR2 FQNEAQ (reference sequence). CDR3 loop: CASSPGTGSHYEQYF. The CDR3 DNA reads TGTGCCAGCAGCCCCGGGACGGGGTCCCACTACGAGCAGTACTTC.

The rearrangement uses TRBV14 and TRBJ2-1; a weak D match, TRBD2 (6 bases). V lost 1 base to trimming and J lost 10 bases, with 11 bases between them. The CDR3 covers 13 residues. CDR1 and CDR2 (germline): SGHDN, FVKESK. CDR3 DNA sequence: TGTGCCAGCAGCCAAGGCTATCGGGGGGAGCAGTTCTTC. This translates into CASSQGYRGEQFF.

V gene TRBV4-1 combines with J gene TRBJ1-1, with D possibly TRBD1 on 6 matching bases. Trimming left V 0 bases short and J 1 base short, with 9 bases between. Looked up from germline, CDR1 is MGHRA and CDR2 is YSYEKL. The CDR3 runs to 15 residues. The CDR3 loop is CASSQEGAQNTEAFF. DNA of the CDR3: TGCGCCAGCAGCCAAGAGGGGGCGCAGAACACTGAAGCTTTCTTT.

The chain joins TRBV2 to TRBJ2-1; 9 bases align to TRBD2. This CDR3 region has 13 residues. Germline V CDR1 and CDR2: SNHLY, FYNNEI. Losses at the gene ends were 6 bases for V and 6 bases for J; bases not matched to a gene: 3. DNA of the CDR3: TGTGCCAGCAGGCAGACTAGCGGCAATGAGCAGTTCTTC. Translated: CASRQTSGNEQFF.

The DNA for the CDR3 is TGTGCCACCAGTGATGTCACTTATACGGACGGACAAGAGACCCAGTACTTC. Its protein product is CATSDVTYTDGQETQYF. J is TRBJ2-5 and V is TRBV24-1; no reliable D call. The CDR3 has 17 residues. Germline assignment: CDR1 KGHDR and CDR2 SFDVKD. Trimming left V 3 bases short and J 2 bases short, with 18 bases between.

The chain links TRBV28 to TRBJ1-5; D gene unclear. Per the germline V gene, CDR1 is MDHEN and CDR2 is SYDVKM. The CDR3 extends over 13 amino acids. V was clipped by 5 bases and J by 6 bases, with 11 bases between them. CDR3 DNA: TGTGCCAGCAGTGGACTGCGCGGTCAGCCCCAGCATTTT. It specifies CASSGLRGQPQHF.

The chain couples TRBV28 to TRBJ1-1, with D unresolved. V was pared by 4 bases and J by 0 bases, with 15 bases between. The CDR3 sequence is 16 residues long. Germline V gene sequence: CDR1 MDHEN, CDR2 SYDVKM. This CDR3 reads CASSSPPGPMNTEAFF. DNA of the CDR3: TGTGCCAGCAGTTCCCCCCCAGGTCCCATGAACACTGAAGCTTTCTTT.

This sequence joins TRBV5-6 and TRBJ2-3; 7 bases map to TRBD2. Looked up from germline, CDR1 is SGHDT and CDR2 is YYEEEE. Trimming at V came to 3 bases and at J to 4 bases, leaving 14 bases not matched to a gene. This CDR3 is 17 amino acids long. CDR3 protein: CASSSQVTGGRADTQYF. The CDR3 DNA reads TGTGCCAGCAGCTCTCAGGTGACGGGAGGCCGCGCAGATACGCAGTATTTT.

The chain joins TRBV7-2 to TRBJ2-3; 8 bases are a match to TRBD2. The CDR3 has 15 amino acids. The germline gives CDR1 SGHTA, CDR2 FQGNSA. Trimming took 6 bases from V and 0 from J; bases not matched to a gene: 5. Here the CDR3 reads CASRRTSGSTDTQYF. In DNA form, the CDR3 reads TGTGCCAGCAGACGTACTAGCGGAAGCACAGATACGCAGTATTTT. The full variable domain, completed using reference TRBV7-2 and TRBJ2-3, is GAGVSQSPSNKVTEKGKDVELRCDPISGHTALYWYRQSLGQGLEFLIYFQGNSAPDKSGLPSDRFSAERTGGSVSTLTIQRTQQEDSAVYLCASRRTSGSTDTQYFGPGTRLTVL.